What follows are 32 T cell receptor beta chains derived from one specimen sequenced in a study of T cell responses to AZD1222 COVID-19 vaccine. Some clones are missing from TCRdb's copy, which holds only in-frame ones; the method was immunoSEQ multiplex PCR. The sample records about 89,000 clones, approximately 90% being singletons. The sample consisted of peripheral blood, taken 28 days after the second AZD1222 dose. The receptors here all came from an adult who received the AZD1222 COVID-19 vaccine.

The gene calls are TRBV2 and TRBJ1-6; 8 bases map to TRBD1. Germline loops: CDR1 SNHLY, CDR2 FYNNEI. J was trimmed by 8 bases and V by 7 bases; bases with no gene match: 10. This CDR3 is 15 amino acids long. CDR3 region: CASNRDRQGDSPLHF. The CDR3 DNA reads TGTGCCAGCAATCGGGACAGGCAAGGGGATTCACCCCTCCACTTT.

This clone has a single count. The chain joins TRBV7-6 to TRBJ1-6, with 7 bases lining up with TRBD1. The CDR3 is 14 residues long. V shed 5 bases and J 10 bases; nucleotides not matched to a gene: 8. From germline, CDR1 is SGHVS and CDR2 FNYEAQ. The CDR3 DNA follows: TGTGCCAGCAGCCCACGACAGGGTGGCTCACCCCTCCACTTT. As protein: CASSPRQGGSPLHF.

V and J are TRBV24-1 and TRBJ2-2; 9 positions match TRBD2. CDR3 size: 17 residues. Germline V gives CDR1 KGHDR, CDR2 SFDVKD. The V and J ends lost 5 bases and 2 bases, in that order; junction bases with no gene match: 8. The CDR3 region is CATSAILAGPNTGELFF. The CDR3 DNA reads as TGTGCCACCAGTGCTATACTAGCGGGCCCTAACACCGGGGAGCTGTTTTTT.

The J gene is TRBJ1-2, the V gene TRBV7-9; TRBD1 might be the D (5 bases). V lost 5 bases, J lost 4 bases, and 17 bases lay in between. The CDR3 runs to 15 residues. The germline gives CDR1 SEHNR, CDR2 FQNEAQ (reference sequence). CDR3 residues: CASSPALGRGYGYTF. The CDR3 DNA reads TGTGCCAGCAGCCCCGCACTGGGACGTGGCTATGGCTACACCTTC. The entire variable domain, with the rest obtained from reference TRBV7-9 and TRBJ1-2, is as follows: DTGVSQNPRHKITKRGQNVTFRCDPISEHNRLYWYRQTLGQGPEFLTYFQNEAQLEKSRLLSDRFSAERPKGSFSTLEIQRTEQGDSAMYLCASSPALGRGYGYTFGSGTRLTVV.

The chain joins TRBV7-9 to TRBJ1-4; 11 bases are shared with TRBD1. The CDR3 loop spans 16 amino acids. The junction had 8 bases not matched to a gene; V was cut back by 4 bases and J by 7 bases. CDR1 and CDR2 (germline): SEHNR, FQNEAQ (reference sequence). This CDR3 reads CASSSTPGTGGEKLFF. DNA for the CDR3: TGTGCCAGCAGCTCAACCCCGGGGACAGGGGGTGAAAAACTGTTTTTT.

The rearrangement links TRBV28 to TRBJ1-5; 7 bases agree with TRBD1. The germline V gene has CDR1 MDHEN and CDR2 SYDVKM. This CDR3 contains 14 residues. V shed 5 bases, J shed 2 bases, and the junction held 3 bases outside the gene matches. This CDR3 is CASSPGQGNQPQHF. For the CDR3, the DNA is TGTGCCAGCAGTCCTGGACAGGGCAATCAGCCCCAGCATTTT.

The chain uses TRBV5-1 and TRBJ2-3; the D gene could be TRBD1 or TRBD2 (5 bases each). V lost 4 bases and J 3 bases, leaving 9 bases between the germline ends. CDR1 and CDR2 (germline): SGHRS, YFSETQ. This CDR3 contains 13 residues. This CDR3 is CASSPEGTDTQYF. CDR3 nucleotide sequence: TGCGCCAGCAGCCCCGAGGGGACAGATACGCAGTATTTT.

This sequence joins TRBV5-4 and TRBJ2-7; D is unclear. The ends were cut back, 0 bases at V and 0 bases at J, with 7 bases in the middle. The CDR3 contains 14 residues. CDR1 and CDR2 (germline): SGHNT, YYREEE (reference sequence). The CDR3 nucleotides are TGTGCCAGCAGCTTGGACTCGAACTCCTACGAGCAGTACTTC. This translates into CASSLDSNSYEQYF.

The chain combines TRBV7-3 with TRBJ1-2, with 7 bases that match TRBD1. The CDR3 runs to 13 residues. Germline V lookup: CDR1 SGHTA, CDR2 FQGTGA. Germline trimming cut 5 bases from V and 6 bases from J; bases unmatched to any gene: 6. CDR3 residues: CASSDRRGNGYTF. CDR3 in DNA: TGTGCCAGCAGCGATCGCAGGGGGAATGGCTACACCTTC.

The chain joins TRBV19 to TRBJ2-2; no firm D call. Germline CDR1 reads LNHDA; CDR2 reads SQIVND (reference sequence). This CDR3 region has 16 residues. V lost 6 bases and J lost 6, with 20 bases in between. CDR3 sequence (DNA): TGTGCCAGTAGCTCCTTAGGTACAATAAGGTCCGGGGAGCTGTTTTTT. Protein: CASSSLGTIRSGELFF.

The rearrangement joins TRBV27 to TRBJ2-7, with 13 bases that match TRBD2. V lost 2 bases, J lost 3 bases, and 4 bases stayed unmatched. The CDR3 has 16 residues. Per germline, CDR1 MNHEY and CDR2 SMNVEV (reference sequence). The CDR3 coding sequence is TGTGCCAGCAGTTTACGACGACTAGCGGGAGGCTACGAGCAGTACTTC. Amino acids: CASSLRRLAGGYEQYF.

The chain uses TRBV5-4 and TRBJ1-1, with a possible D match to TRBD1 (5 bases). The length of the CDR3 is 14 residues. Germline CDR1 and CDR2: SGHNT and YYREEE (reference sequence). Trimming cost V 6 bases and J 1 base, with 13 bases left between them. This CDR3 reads CASIPGRRNTEAFF. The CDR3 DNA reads TGTGCCAGCATCCCGGGGCGTCGGAACACTGAAGCTTTCTTT.

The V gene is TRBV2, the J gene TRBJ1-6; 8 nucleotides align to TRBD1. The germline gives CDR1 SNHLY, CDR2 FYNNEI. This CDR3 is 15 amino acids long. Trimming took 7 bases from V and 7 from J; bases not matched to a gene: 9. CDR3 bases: TGTGCCAGCATCCTGGGACAGGTTTTGAATTCACCCCTCCACTTT. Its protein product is CASILGQVLNSPLHF.

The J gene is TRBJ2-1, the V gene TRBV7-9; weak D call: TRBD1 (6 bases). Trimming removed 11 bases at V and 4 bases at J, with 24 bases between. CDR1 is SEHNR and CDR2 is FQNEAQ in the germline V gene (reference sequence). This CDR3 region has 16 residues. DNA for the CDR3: TGTGCCGGGCTCCGGACAGTATCCCCTGATTACAATGAGCAGTTCTTC. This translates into CAGLRTVSPDYNEQFF.

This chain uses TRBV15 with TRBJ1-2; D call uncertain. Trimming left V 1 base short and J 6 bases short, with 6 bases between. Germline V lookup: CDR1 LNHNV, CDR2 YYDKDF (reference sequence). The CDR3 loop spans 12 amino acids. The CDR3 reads CATSRVTHGYTF. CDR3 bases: TGTGCCACCAGCAGAGTTACGCATGGCTACACCTTC.

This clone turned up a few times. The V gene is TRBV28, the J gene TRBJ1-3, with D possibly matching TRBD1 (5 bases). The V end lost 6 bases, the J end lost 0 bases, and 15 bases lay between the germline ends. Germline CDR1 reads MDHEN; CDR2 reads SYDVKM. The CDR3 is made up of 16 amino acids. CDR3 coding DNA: TGTGCCAGCAGGTTGGGAGCGGGGGTCTCTGGAAACACCATATATTTT. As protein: CASRLGAGVSGNTIYF.

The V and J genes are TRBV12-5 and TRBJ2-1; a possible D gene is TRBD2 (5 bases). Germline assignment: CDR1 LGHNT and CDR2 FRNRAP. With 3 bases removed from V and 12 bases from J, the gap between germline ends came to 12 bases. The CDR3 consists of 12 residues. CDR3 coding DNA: TGTGCTAGTGGTTTCCCAGGAGGAGGGCAGTTCTTC. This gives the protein CASGFPGGGQFF.

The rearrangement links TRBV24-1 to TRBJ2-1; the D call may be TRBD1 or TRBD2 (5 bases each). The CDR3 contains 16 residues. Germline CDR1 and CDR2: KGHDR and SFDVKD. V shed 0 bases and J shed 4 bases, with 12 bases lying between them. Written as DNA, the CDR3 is TGTGCCACCAGTGATTTGCGAGGGGCCCTGTACAATGAGCAGTTCTTC. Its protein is CATSDLRGALYNEQFF.

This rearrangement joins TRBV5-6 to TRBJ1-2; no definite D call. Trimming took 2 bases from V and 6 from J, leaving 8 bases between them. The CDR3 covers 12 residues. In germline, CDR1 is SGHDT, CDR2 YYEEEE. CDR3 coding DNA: TGTGCCAGCAGCTTCCTTCCGGATGGCTACACCTTC. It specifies CASSFLPDGYTF.

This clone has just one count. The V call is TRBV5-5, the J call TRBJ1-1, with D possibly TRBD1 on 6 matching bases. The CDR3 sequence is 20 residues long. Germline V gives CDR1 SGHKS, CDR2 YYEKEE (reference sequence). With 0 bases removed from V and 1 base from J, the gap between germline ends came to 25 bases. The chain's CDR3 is CASSLDQAPTGYGTNTEAFF. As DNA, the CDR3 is TGTGCCAGCAGCTTGGACCAAGCCCCAACAGGGTACGGAACGAACACTGAAGCTTTCTTT. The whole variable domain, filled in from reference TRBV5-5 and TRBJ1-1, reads DAGVTQSPTHLIKTRGQQVTLRCSPISGHKSVSWYQQVLGQGPQFIFQYYEKEERGRGNFPDRFSARQFPNYSSELNVNALLLGDSALYLCASSLDQAPTGYGTNTEAFFGQGTRLTVV.

CDR3 DNA sequence: TGTGCCAGCAGACGGGGACAGGGATTTTTGGGCACTGAAGCTTTCTTT. Protein product: CASRRGQGFLGTEAFF. The chain employs TRBV3-1 (or the pseudogene TRBV3-2) and TRBJ1-1; TRBD1 matches at 9 bases. Germline CDR1 reads LGHDT; CDR2 reads YNNKEL (reference sequence). CDR3 size: 16 residues. V was clipped by 6 bases and J by 4 bases; unmatched bases: 12.

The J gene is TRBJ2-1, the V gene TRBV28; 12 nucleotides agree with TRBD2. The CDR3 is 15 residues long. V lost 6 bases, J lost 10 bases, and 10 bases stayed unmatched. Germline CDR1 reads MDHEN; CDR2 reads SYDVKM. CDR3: CASRQGLAGLGEQFF. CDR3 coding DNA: TGTGCCAGCAGGCAGGGACTAGCGGGTCTCGGAGAGCAGTTCTTC.

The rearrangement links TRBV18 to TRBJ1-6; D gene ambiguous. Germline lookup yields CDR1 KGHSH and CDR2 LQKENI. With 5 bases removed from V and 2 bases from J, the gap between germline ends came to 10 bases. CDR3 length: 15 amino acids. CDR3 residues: CASSIGVPYNSPLHF. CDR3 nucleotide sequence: TGTGCCAGCTCAATCGGGGTGCCCTATAATTCACCCCTCCACTTT.

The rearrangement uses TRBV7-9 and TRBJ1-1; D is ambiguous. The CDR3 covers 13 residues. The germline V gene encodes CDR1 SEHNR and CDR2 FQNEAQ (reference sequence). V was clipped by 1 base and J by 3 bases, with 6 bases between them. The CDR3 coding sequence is TGTGCCAGCAGCTTAGTCGGGGACACTGAAGCTTTCTTT. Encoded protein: CASSLVGDTEAFF.

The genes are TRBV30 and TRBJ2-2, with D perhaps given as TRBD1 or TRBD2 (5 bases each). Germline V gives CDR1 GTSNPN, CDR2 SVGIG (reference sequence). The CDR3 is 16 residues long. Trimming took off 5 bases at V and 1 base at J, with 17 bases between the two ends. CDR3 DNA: TGTGCCTGGTCTTACTTTGGGACGGTGAACACCGGGGAGCTGTTTTTT. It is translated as CAWSYFGTVNTGELFF.

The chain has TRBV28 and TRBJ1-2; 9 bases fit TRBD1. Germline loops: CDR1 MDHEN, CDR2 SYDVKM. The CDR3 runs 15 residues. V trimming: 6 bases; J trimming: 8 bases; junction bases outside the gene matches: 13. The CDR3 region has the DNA TGTGCCAGCAGGTCTCCGAGGACAGGGGCCCAGGGCTACACCTTC. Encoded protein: CASRSPRTGAQGYTF.

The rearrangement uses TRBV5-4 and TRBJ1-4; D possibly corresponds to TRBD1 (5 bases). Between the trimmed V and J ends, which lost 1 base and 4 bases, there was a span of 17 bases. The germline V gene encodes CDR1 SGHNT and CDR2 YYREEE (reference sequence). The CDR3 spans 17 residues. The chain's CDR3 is CASSLIGAAGLNEKLFF. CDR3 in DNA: TGTGCCAGCAGCTTGATAGGGGCTGCAGGCCTTAATGAAAAACTGTTTTTT.

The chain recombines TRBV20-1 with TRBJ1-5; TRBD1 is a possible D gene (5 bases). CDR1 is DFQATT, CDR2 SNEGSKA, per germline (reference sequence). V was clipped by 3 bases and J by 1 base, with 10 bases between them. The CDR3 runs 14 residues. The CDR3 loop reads CSASVWGSNQPQHF. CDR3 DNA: TGCAGTGCTAGTGTGTGGGGGAGCAATCAGCCCCAGCATTTT.

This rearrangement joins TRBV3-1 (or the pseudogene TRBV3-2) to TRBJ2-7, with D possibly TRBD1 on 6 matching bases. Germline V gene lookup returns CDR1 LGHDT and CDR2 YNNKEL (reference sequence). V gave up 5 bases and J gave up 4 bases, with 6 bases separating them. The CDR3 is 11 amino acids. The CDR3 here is CASSTGYEQYF. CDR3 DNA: TGTGCCAGCAGCACAGGGTACGAGCAGTACTTC.

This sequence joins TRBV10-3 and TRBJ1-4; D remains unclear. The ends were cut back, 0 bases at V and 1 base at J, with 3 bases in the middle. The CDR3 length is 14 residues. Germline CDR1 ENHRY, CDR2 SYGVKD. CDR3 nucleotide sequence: TGTGCCATCAGTGAGTCGGGAACTAATGAAAAACTGTTTTTT. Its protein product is CAISESGTNEKLFF.

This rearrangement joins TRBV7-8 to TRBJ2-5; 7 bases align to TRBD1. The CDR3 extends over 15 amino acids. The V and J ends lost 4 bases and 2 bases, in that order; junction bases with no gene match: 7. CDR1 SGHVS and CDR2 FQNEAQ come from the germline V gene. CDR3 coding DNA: TGTGCCAGCAGCTCACAGGGGATAGGGCAAGAGACCCAGTACTTC. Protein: CASSSQGIGQETQYF.

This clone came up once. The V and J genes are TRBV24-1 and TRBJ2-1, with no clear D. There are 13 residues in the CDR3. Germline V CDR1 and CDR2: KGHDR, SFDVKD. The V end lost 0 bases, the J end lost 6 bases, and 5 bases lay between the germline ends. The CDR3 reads CATSDLSVNEQFF. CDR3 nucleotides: TGTGCCACCAGTGATTTGAGTGTCAATGAGCAGTTCTTC.